Detailed here is one TCR beta chain. Its antigen target is currently unknown. Per-nucleotide qualities are absent, and no much larger clonotype sits a single base away. This record comes from a study of T cell changes during pregnancy in multiple sclerosis (dated by TCRdb to between 2019 and 2020). Study-wide context: The study examined how the T cell repertoire changed over the course of pregnancy in women with multiple sclerosis.

The library was generated by the immunoSEQ multiplex PCR assay. What TCRdb holds here is the immuneACCESS table cut down to in-frame rearrangements. Part of the clones is not present; checked against another copy, under half of the missing clones reflect an unresolved V gene, and the others are unexplained. The sample table shows around 61,000 clones, and about 90% are seen once. The top ten constitute roughly 0.9% of the sample. Sequences LGHNA (CDR1) and YSLEER (CDR2) are obtained from the germline V gene. The germline V end is reduced by 0 bases and the J end by 5 bases; junction bases left unmatched: 7. The CDR3 starts with the cysteine, ends with the phenylalanine, and has 16 residues. The read is trimmed to its CDR3 DNA, 48 bases read in frame from base 1.

The TCR comes from a female donor in good health, enrolled as a control in a pregnancy study. Specimen: peripheral blood, collected in the first trimester of pregnancy. In this chain, TRBV4-3 is recombined with TRBJ2-1, with TRBD2 matching 7 junction bases. The sequenced DNA: TGCGCCAGCAGCCAAGATTGGCTAGCGGCGGACAATGAGCAGTTCTTC. This is translated as CASSQDWLAADNEQFF.